The text below deals with one TCR beta chain. This specimen comes from a study of CD8 T cells in Susac syndrome. After extraction with the RNeasy kit, about 0.45 to 1 ug of the RNA was reverse transcribed using random hexamers. TCRdb ran MiXCR on the immunoSEQ multiplex PCR reads and lists one entry per CDR3 protein. The sample lists 100,000 to 150,000 distinct CDR3 sequences; 85% to 95% were seen once. Trimming took 1 base from V and 6 from J, leaving 16 bases between them. The CDR3 is 16 residues long. Germline CDR1 is LGHNA and CDR2 is YNFKEQ. From blood CD8+ and CD4+ T cells, TCR beta sequences were generated. The controls were healthy donors who were matched for age and sex.

The rearrangement joins TRBV4-2 to TRBJ2-1, with a weak D call TRBD1 (6 bases). Sequencing used CD4+ T cells from PBMCs. This TCR was recovered from a human donor in good health. This chain's CDR3 is CASSQGKMRGGNEQFF. In DNA form, the CDR3 reads TGTGCCAGCAGCCAAGGTAAAATGAGAGGGGGCAATGAGCAGTTCTTC.